This T cell receptor (beta chain) is from a study of radiation and T cells in renal cell carcinoma. Overall study findings and caveats: Top tumor clonotypes rose in blood 2 weeks post-radiation, then contracted.

Turning to this clone: Its antigen is unknown.

Generated by immunoSEQ multiplex PCR, the TCRdb table keeps only in-frame clones and is missing some. The sample has about 130,000 clones, approximately 90% seen once. Regarding time point: baseline pretreatment blood. Treatment indicated: 15 Gy SBRT to primary tumor, nephrectomy 4 weeks later. Trimming removed 3 bases from V and 8 bases from J; junction bases left unmatched: 8. This CDR3 comprises 15 residues. Germline V gene data show CDR1 as MNHEY and CDR2 as SVGAGI. This sequence joins TRBV6-5 and TRBJ2-1, with 9 bases lining up with TRBD2. This receptor was identified in a woman in her forties or fifties with renal cell carcinoma. Sequenced here: blood, sampled from a patient whose treatment included radiotherapy and nephrectomy. The CDR3 coding sequence is TGTGCCAGCAGTTATTCTGGCGGGGGGGCCTATGAGCAGTTCTTC. Amino acids: CASSYSGGGAYEQFF.